In this sample, the clone carrying this TCR beta chain turned up many times. Its antigen remains unknown. For TCR beta, libraries came from iRepertoire HTBI primers and Arm-PCR of CDR3 regions. Each CDR3 protein is one row after TCRdb ran MiXCR on the multiplex PCR reads. Of hundreds of thousands of distinct CDR3 sequences listed, roughly a sixth are singletons. In germline, CDR1 is SGDLS, CDR2 YYNGEE. Trimming cost V 2 bases and J 11 bases; bases outside gene matches: 15. The CDR3 totals 16 residues. Indicated time point: newly diagnosed GD, antithyroid drugs for less than 3 months. Extracted PBMC RNA gave rise to the TCR library. The data are from a study of regulatory T cells in long-lasting Graves disease. General study findings and limits: Persistent Graves' patients showed less TCR diversity than newly diagnosed ones.

This sample was also put to use in a study of T cells in Graves' hyperthyroidism and ophthalmopathy. That paper notes: Exclusion of a patient resulted from uncontrolled infection, other autoimmune disease, pregnancy or lactation. TCR CDR3 underwent first-round RT-PCR with the HTBI primer set.

The chain combines TRBV9 with TRBJ2-3; TRBD1 aligns across 9 bases. The sample in question was peripheral blood mononuclear cells (PBMCs), obtained at new diagnosis, from a patient treated with antithyroid drugs. The clonotype originates from a woman aged 35-65 years with Graves disease. CDR3 protein: CASSVNTGGASLGQYF. Here the CDR3 DNA reads TGTGCCAGCAGCGTCAACACAGGGGGCGCCAGTCTGGGGCAGTATTTT. The whole variable domain, filled in from reference TRBV9 and TRBJ2-3, reads DSGVTQTPKHLITATGQRVTLRCSPRSGDLSVYWYQQSLDQGLQFLIQYYNGEERAKGNILERFSAQQFPDLHSELNLSSLELGDSALYFCASSVNTGGASLGQYFGPGTRLTVL.